One and the same sample provided the 19 T cell receptor beta chains below, sequenced in a study of graft-versus-host responses after intestinal transplantation. Clones were sequenced by immunoSEQ multiplex PCR, and TCRdb holds only the in-frame ones, with some missing. The table records 85,000 to 100,000 clones, around 88% of them present only once. The source material was PBMCs, sampled 255 days after intestinal transplant. The receptors shown here come from a human patient who received an intestinal transplant, so some T cells may come from the graft donor.

The rearrangement joins TRBV4-1 to TRBJ2-1; a possible D gene is TRBD2 (6 bases). This CDR3 is 13 amino acids long. V lost 1 base to trimming and J lost 9 bases, with 10 bases between them. Germline V lookup: CDR1 MGHRA, CDR2 YSYEKL. This chain's CDR3 is CASSQGGVGEQFF. The CDR3 DNA is TGCGCCAGCAGCCAAGGGGGGGTGGGTGAGCAGTTCTTC.

The V gene is TRBV7-8, the J gene TRBJ1-4; the D is unclear. CDR1 and CDR2 (germline): SGHVS, FQNEAQ. CDR3 length: 16 amino acids. Trimming stripped 3 bases from V and 0 bases from J, with 11 bases between. In DNA, the CDR3 is TGTGCCAGCAGCTTTTTTCGGGGAGCAACTAATGAAAAACTGTTTTTT. It yields the protein CASSFFRGATNEKLFF.

The chain employs TRBV6-1 and TRBJ2-3; D possibly matches TRBD1 or TRBD2 (5 bases each). The germline CDR1 and CDR2 sequences are MNHNS and SASEGT. V lost 5 bases and J 6 bases, leaving 15 bases between the germline ends. This CDR3 contains 14 residues. The CDR3 sequence is CASSPGTPGDTQYF. For the CDR3, the DNA is TGTGCCAGCAGTCCCGGGACCCCCGGCGATACGCAGTATTTT.

This chain connects TRBV27 to TRBJ2-1; either TRBD1 or TRBD2 may fit D (7 bases each). The CDR3 has 18 amino acids. Trimming removed 6 bases from V and 5 bases from J, with 26 bases in between. CDR1 is MNHEY and CDR2 is SMNVEV in the germline V gene (reference sequence). The chain's CDR3 is CASSLGGGMTGTDNEQFF. For the CDR3, the DNA is TGTGCCAGCAGCCTGGGGGGAGGGATGACAGGGACTGACAATGAGCAGTTCTTC.

Concerning this clone itself: Additional DNA sequences in this sample encode the identical CDR3. The CDR3 nucleotides are TGTGCCAGCAGTGACTCCGGGGCCGGGGAGCTGTTTTTT. Protein product: CASSDSGAGELFF. V is TRBV6-4 and J is TRBJ2-2; the D gene is possibly TRBD2 (5 bases). The CDR3 runs to 13 residues. Per the germline V gene, CDR1 is MRHNA and CDR2 is SNTAGT. Trimming pared 0 bases from V and 6 bases from J, leaving 5 bases between.

The rearrangement links TRBV6-1 to TRBJ1-5, with 7 bases matching TRBD1. Trimming at V came to 8 bases and at J to 3 bases, leaving 4 bases not matched to a gene. Per the germline V gene, CDR1 is MNHNS and CDR2 is SASEGT. The CDR3 loop spans 13 amino acids. For the CDR3, the DNA is TGTGCCAGCGGGGACAGATACAATCAGCCCCAGCATTTT. It specifies CASGDRYNQPQHF.

V and J are TRBV4-1 and TRBJ2-3, with 13 bases lining up with TRBD2. The ends lost 3 bases at V and 6 bases at J; junction bases unmatched: 3. Germline-derived CDR1 and CDR2 are MGHRA and YSYEKL. This CDR3 is built from 15 residues. The CDR3 coding sequence is TGCGCCAGCAGCCAGGGACTAGCGGGGTGGGATACGCAGTATTTT. As protein: CASSQGLAGWDTQYF.

This chain connects TRBV28 to TRBJ1-5, with D tentatively TRBD1 (5 bases). The CDR3 extends over 17 amino acids. The V gene's germline CDR1 is MDHEN and CDR2 SYDVKM. The V and J ends lost 5 bases and 4 bases respectively, with 21 bases between them. For the CDR3, the DNA is TGTGCCAGCAGTCCCTTAGGAGTTTGGGGGGTGAATCAGCCCCAGCATTTT. Amino acid sequence: CASSPLGVWGVNQPQHF.

The chain has TRBV5-4 and TRBJ1-2; D unresolved. The germline gives CDR1 SGHNT, CDR2 YYREEE (reference sequence). This CDR3 comprises 14 residues. The V end lost 0 bases, the J end lost 2 bases, and 8 bases lay between the germline ends. The CDR3 loop reads CASSLDQRNYGYTF. The CDR3 DNA is TGTGCCAGCAGCTTGGACCAGCGGAACTATGGCTACACCTTC.

The chain recombines TRBV4-1 with TRBJ2-7; a weak D match, TRBD2 (5 bases). The germline CDR1 and CDR2 sequences are MGHRA and YSYEKL. CDR3 size: 14 residues. V lost 4 bases and J lost 0, with 10 bases in between. The CDR3 DNA sequence: TGCGCCAGCAGCCCCATACTAGGCTCCTACGAGCAGTACTTC. This sequence encodes CASSPILGSYEQYF.

The chain links TRBV27 to TRBJ1-1; D gene uncertain. Germline V CDR1 and CDR2: MNHEY, SMNVEV (reference sequence). Trimming shortened V by 3 bases and J by 0 bases, and 14 bases separated the two germline ends. The CDR3 runs 16 residues. Here the CDR3 DNA reads TGTGCCAGCAGTTTCGGGTCAGGCGAGATGAACACTGAAGCTTTCTTT. Residues: CASSFGSGEMNTEAFF.

The chain has TRBV7-9 and TRBJ2-7; 9 nucleotides align to TRBD1. Germline trimming cut 4 bases from V and 8 bases from J; bases unmatched to any gene: 12. Germline loops: CDR1 SEHNR, CDR2 FQNEAQ (reference sequence). This CDR3 has 15 amino acids. CDR3 DNA sequence: TGTGCCAGCAGCTCAGCAACAGGGGGCAGGGAGAAGCAGTACTTC. Protein product: CASSSATGGREKQYF.

A note on this clone: The sample holds other DNA sequences that translate to the same CDR3. V gene TRBV27 combines with J gene TRBJ2-1, with 14 bases matching TRBD2. The CDR3 has 16 amino acids. Germline V gene sequence: CDR1 MNHEY, CDR2 SMNVEV (reference sequence). V lost 3 bases, J lost 3 bases, and 1 base stayed unmatched. CDR3 residues: CASSLGTSGSYNEQFF. The DNA for the CDR3 is TGTGCCAGCAGTTTGGGGACTAGCGGGAGCTACAATGAGCAGTTCTTC.

The V and J genes are TRBV11-2 and TRBJ1-1; possibly TRBD1 for D (5 bases). V dropped 2 bases and J dropped 0 bases, with 13 bases sitting between them. Germline-derived CDR1 and CDR2 are SGHAT and FQNNGV. The CDR3 totals 16 residues. CDR3 nucleotides: TGTGCCAGCAGCTTATACGGCGGAGGGGTGAACACTGAAGCTTTCTTT. Translated, it gives CASSLYGGGVNTEAFF.

V is TRBV6-1 and J is TRBJ2-1, with 9 bases aligning to TRBD2. In germline, CDR1 is MNHNS, CDR2 SASEGT. V was pared by 5 bases and J by 6 bases, with 5 bases of the junction left unmatched. CDR3 length equals 14 residues. CDR3 sequence reads: CASSISGGVNEQFF. The DNA of the CDR3 is TGTGCCAGCAGTATTAGCGGGGGCGTCAATGAGCAGTTCTTC.

V and J are TRBV4-1 and TRBJ1-1; 7 bases are a match to TRBD1. The V gene end was trimmed by 0 bases and the J gene end by 0 bases; junction bases not matched to a gene: 1. Germline V gives CDR1 MGHRA, CDR2 YSYEKL. The CDR3 runs 15 residues. CDR3 residues: CASSQETGVNTEAFF. The CDR3 region has the DNA TGCGCCAGCAGCCAAGAAACAGGGGTGAACACTGAAGCTTTCTTT.

The gene calls are TRBV27 and TRBJ1-1, with D possibly being TRBD1 (5 bases). CDR3 length: 15 residues. Germline CDR1 reads MNHEY; CDR2 reads SMNVEV (reference sequence). The V end lost 5 bases, the J end lost 5 bases, and 18 bases lay between the germline ends. The CDR3 sequence is CASSPPQGLGTEAFF. The CDR3, as DNA: TGTGCCAGCAGTCCCCCCCAGGGTTTGGGGACTGAAGCTTTCTTT.

Comment on this clone: This same CDR3 is encoded by further DNA sequences in the sample. The rearrangement links TRBV6-6 to TRBJ1-2; D remains ambiguous. Trimming shortened V by 0 bases and J by 5 bases, and 10 bases separated the two germline ends. The germline gives CDR1 MNHNY, CDR2 SVGAGI (reference sequence). This CDR3 region has 14 residues. CDR3 in DNA: TGTGCCAGCAGTTACTCGGCGGCGATTTATGGCTACACCTTC. The encoded protein is CASSYSAAIYGYTF.

J is TRBJ1-5 and V is TRBV23-1; D unclear. TRBV23-1 falls under the ORF class, with uncertain function. Trimming cost V 3 bases and J 3 bases, with 15 bases left between them. The CDR3 contains 16 residues. Written as DNA, the CDR3 is TGCGCCAGCAGTCAGAATTGGGGAGTTCTCAATCAGCCCCAGCATTTT. As protein: CASSQNWGVLNQPQHF.